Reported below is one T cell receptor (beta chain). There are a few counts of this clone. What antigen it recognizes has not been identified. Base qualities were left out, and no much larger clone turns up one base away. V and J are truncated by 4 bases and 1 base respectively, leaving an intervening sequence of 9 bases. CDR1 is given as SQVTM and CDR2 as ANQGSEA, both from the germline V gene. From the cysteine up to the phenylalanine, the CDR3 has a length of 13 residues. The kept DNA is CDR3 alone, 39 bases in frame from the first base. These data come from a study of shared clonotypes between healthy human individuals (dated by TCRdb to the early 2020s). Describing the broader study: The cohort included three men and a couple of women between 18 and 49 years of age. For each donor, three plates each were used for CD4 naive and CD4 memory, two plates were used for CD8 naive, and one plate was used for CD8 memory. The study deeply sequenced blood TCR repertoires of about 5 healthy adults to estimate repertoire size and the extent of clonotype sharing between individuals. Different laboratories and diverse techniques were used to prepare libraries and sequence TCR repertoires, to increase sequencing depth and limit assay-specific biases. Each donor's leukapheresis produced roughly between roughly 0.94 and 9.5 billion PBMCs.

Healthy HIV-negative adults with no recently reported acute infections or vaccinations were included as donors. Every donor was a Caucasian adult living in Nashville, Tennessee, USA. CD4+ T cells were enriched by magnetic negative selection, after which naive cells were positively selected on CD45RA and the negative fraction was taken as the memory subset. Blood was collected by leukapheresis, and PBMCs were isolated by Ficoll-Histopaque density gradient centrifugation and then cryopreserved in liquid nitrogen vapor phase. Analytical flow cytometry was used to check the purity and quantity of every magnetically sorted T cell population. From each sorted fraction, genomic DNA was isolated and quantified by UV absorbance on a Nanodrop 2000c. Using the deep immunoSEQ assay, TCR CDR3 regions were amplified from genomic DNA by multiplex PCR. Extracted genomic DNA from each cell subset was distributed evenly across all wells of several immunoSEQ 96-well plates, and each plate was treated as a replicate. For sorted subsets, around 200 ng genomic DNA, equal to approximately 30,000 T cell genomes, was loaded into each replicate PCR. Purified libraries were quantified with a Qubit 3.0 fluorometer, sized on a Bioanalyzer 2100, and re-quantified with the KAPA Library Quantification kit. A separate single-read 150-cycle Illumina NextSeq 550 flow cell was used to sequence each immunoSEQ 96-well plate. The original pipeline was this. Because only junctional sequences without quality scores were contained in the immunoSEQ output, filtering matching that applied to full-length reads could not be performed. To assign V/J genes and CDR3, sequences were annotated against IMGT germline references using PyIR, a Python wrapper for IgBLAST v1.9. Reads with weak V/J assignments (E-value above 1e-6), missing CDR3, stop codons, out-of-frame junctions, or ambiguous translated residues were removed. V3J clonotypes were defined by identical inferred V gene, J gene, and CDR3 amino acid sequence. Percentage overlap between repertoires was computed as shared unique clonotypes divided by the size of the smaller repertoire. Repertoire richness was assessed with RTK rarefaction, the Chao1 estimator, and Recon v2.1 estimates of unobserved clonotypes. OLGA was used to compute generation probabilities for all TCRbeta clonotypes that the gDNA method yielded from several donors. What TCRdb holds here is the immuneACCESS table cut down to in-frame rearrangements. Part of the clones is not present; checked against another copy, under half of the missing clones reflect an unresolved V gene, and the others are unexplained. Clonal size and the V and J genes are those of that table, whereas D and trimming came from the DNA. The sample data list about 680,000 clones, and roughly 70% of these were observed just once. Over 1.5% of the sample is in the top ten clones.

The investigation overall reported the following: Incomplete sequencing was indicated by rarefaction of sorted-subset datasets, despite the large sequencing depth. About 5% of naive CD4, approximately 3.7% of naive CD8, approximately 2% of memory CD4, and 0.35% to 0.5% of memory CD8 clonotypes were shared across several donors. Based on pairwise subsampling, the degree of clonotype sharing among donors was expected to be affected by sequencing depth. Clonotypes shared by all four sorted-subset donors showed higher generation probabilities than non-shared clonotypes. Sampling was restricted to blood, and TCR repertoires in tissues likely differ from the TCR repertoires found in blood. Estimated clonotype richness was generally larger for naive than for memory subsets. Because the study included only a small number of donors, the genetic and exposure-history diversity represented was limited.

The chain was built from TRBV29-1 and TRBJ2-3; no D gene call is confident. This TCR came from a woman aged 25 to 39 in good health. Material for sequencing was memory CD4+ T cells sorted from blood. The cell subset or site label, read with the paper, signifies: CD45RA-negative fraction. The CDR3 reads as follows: CSVAVARTDTQYF. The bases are TGCAGCGTTGCAGTCGCGCGCACAGATACGCAGTATTTT.